The clone carrying this TCR beta chain was recorded a few times. Antigen: not known. A second PCR, run for roughly 6 to 11 cycles, used a sample-barcoded 5' primer plus a J-beta primer mix. Unique molecular identifiers of 12 random nucleotides labeled each cDNA. Each CDR3 protein is one row after TCRdb ran MiXCR on the 5' RACE reads. The table has 270,000 or so distinct CDR3 sequences, around 27% seen once. Germline V CDR1 and CDR2: SEHNR, FQNEAQ (reference sequence). The CDR3 loop spans 14 amino acids. V shed 11 bases, J shed 4 bases, and the junction held 10 bases outside the gene matches. This specimen belongs to a study of blood T cells in healthy people across ages. Overall study results and limits: With age, beta diversity per million T cells declined roughly linearly, significantly by over 35.

Sequences were obtained from blood. The chain links TRBV7-9 to TRBJ2-1; 8 nucleotides line up with TRBD2. The source of this sequence is a woman aged 70-85 years in good health. The CDR3 reads CAYNGGGKYNEQFF. CDR3 in DNA: TGTGCCTATAACGGGGGGGGGAAATACAATGAGCAGTTCTTC.